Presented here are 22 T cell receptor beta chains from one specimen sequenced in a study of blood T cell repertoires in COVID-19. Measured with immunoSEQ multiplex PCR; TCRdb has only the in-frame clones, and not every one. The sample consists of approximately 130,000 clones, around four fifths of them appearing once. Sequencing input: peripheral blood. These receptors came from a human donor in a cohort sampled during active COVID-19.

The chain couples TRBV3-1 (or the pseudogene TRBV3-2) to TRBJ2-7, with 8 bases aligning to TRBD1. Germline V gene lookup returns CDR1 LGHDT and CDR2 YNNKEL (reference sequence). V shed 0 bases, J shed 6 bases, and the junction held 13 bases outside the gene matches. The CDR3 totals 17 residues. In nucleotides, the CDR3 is TGTGCCAGCAGCCAAGAGATTTCGGACAGGGCGAACCTCGAGCAGTACTTC. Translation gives CASSQEISDRANLEQYF.

DNA for the CDR3: TGTGCCAGCAGCGTGAGGGACACACGGGGTGGCTACACCTTC. This gives the protein CASSVRDTRGGYTF. The rearrangement joins TRBV9 to TRBJ1-2, with a possible D match to TRBD1 (6 bases). Germline assignment: CDR1 SGDLS and CDR2 YYNGEE. Deletions cut 2 bases from V and 7 bases from J, with 15 bases between. The CDR3 runs 14 residues.

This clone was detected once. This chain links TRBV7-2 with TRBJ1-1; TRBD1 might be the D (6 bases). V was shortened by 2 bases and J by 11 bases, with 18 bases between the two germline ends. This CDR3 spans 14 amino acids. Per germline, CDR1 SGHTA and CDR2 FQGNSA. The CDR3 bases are TGTGCCAGCAGCTTAACCCAGGGAGGGGGGGTTGCTTTCTTT. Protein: CASSLTQGGGVAFF.

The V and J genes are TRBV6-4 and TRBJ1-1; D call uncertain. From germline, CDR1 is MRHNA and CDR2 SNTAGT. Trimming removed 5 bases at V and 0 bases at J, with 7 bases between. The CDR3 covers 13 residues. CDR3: CASSISMNTEAFF. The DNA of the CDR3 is TGTGCCAGCAGTATATCTATGAACACTGAAGCTTTCTTT.

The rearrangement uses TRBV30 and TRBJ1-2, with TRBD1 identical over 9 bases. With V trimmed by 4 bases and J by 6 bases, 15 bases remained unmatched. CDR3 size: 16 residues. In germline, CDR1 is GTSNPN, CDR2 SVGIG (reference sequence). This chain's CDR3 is CAWTIPGTGMFDGYTF. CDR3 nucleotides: TGTGCCTGGACCATACCCGGGACAGGGATGTTCGATGGCTACACCTTC.

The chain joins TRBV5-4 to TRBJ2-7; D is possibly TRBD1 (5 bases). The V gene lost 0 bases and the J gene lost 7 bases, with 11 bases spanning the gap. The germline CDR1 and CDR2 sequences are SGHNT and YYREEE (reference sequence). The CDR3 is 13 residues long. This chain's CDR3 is CASSLVRGGEQYF. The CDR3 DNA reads TGTGCCAGCAGCTTGGTTAGGGGTGGGGAGCAGTACTTC.

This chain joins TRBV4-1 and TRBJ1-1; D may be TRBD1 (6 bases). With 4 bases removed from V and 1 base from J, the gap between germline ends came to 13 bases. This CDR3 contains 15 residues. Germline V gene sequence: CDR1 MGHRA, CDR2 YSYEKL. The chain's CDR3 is CASSRAGASNTEAFF. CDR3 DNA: TGCGCCAGCAGCCGCGCGGGGGCCTCGAACACTGAAGCTTTCTTT.

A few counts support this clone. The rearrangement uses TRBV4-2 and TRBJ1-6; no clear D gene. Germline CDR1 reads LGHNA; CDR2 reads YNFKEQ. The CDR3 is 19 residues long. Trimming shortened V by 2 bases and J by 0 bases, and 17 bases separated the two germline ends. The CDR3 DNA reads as TGTGCCAGCAGCCAATCGGGTGGCGTCGGAAGCTCCTATAATTCACCCCTCCACTTT. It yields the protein CASSQSGGVGSSYNSPLHF.

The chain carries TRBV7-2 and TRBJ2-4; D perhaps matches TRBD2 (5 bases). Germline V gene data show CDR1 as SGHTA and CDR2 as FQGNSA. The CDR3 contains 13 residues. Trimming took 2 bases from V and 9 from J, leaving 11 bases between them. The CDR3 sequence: CASSLTGGGIQYF. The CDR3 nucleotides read TGTGCCAGCAGCTTAACGGGCGGAGGCATTCAGTACTTC.

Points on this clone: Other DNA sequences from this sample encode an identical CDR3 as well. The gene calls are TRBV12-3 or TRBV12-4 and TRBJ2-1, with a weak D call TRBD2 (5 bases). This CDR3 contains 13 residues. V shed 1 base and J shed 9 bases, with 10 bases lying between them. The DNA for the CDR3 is TGTGCCAGCAGTTTAGGACTAAAAGGTGAGCAGTTCTTC. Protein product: CASSLGLKGEQFF.

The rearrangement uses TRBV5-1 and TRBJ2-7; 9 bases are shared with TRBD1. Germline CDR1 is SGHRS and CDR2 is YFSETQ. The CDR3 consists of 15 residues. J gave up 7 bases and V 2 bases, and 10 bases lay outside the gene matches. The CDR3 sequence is CASSFRDRAITEQYF. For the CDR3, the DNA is TGCGCCAGCAGCTTCCGGGACAGGGCCATTACGGAGCAGTACTTC.

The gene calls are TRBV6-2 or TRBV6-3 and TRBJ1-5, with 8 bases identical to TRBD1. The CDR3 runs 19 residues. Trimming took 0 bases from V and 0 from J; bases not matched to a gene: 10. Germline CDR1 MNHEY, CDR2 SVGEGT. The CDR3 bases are TGTGCCAGCAGTTACTCGACAGGGGTCCCCTCTTATAGCAATCAGCCCCAGCATTTT. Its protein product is CASSYSTGVPSYSNQPQHF.

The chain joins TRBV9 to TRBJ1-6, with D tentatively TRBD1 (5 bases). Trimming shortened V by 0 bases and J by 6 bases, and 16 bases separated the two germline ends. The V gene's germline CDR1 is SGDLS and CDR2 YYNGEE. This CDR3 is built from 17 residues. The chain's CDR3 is CASSVDPWSTANSPLHF. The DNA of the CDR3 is TGTGCCAGCAGCGTAGACCCCTGGTCGACAGCTAATTCACCCCTCCACTTT.

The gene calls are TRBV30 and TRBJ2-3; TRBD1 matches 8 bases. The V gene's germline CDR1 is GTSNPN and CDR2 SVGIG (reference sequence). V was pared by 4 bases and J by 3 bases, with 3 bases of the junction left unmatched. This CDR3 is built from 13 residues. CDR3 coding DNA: TGTGCCTGGACTAGACAGGGGACAGATACGCAGTATTTT. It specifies CAWTRQGTDTQYF.

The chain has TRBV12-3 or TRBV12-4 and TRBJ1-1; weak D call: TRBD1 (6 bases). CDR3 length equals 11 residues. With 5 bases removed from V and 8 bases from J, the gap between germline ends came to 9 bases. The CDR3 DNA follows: TGTGCCAGCAGTCTGGGGACAGAAGCTTTCTTT. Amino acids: CASSLGTEAFF.

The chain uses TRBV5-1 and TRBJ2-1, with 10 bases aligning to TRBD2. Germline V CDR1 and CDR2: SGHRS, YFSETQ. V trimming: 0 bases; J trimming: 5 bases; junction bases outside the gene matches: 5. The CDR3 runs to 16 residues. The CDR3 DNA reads TGCGCCAGCAGCTTGGCTAGCGGGAGTCGACACAATGAGCAGTTCTTC. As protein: CASSLASGSRHNEQFF. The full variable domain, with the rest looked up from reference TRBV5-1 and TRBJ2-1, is KAGVTQTPRYLIKTRGQQVTLSCSPISGHRSVSWYQQTPGQGLQFLFEYFSETQRNKGNFPGRFSGRQFSNSRSEMNVSTLELGDSALYLCASSLASGSRHNEQFFGPGTRLTVL.

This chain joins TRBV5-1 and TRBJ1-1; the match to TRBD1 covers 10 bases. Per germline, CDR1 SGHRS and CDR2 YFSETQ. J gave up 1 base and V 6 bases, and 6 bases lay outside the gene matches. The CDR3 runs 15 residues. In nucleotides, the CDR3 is TGCGCCAGCATCCCCGGGACAGGGGCGAACACTGAAGCTTTCTTT. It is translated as CASIPGTGANTEAFF.

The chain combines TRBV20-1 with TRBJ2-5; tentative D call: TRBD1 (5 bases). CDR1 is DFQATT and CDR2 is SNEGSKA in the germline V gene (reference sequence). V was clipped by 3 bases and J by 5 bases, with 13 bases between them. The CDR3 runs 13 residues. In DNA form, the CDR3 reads TGCAGTGCTAGTAGACAGCCGGTGGAGACCCAGTACTTC. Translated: CSASRQPVETQYF.

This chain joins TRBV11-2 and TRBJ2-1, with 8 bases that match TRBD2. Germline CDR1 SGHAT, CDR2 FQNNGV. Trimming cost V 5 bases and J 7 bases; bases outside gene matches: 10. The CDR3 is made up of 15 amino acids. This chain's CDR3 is CASSLSGVIPNEQFF. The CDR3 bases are TGTGCCAGCAGCCTTAGCGGGGTGATCCCAAATGAGCAGTTCTTC.

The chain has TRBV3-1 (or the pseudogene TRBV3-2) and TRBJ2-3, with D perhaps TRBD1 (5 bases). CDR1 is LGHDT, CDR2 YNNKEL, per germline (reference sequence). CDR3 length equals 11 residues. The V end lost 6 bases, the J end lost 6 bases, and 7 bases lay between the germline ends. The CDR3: CASSKGDTQYF. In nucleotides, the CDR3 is TGTGCCAGCAGTAAGGGGGATACGCAGTATTTT.

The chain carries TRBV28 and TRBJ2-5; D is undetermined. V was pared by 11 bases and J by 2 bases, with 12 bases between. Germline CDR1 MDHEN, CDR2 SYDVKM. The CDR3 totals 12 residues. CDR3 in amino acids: CAVGRQQETQYF. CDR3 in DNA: TGTGCCGTTGGGCGACAACAAGAGACCCAGTACTTC.

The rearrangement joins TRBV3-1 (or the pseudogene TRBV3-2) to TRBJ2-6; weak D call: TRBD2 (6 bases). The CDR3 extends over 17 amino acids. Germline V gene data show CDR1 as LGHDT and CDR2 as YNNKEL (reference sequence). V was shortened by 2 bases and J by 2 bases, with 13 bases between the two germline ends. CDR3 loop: CASSQPRTNAGANVLTF. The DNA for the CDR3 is TGTGCCAGCAGCCAACCTCGGACTAACGCTGGGGCCAACGTCCTGACTTTC.